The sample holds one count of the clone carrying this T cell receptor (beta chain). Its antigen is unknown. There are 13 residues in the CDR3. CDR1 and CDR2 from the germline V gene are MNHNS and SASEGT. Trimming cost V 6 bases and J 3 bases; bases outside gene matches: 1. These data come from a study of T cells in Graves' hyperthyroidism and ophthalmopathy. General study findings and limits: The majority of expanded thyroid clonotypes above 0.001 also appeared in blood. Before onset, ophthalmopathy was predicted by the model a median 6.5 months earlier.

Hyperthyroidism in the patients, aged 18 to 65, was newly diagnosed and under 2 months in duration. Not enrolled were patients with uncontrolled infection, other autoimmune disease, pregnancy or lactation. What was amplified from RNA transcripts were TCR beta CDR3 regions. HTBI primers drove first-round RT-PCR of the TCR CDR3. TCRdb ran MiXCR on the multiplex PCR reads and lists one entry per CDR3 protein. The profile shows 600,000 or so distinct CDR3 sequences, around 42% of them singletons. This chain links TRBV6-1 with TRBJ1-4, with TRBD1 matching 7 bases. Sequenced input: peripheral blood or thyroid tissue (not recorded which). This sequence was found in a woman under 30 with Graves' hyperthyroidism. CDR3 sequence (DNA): TGTGCCAGCAGGGGACAGTCTAATGAAAAACTGTTTTTT. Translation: CASRGQSNEKLFF.